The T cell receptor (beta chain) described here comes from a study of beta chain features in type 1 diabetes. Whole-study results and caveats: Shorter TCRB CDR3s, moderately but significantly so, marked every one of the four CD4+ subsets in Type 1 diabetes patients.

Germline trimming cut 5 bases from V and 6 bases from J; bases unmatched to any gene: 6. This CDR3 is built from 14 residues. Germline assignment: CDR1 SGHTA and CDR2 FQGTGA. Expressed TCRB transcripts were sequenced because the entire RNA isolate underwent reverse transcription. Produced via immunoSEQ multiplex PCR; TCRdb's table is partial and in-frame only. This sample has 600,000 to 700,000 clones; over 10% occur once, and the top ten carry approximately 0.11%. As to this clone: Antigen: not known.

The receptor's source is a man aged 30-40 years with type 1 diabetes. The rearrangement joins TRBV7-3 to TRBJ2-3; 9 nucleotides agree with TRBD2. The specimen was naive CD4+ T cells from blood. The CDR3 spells CASSAGLASDTQYF. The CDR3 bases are TGTGCCAGCAGCGCAGGACTAGCGTCTGATACGCAGTATTTT.